This is a list of T cell receptor beta chains from one sample in a study of cytomegalovirus exposure and HLA in healthy donors. This table comes from immunoSEQ multiplex PCR, and its TCRdb copy is limited to in-frame clones, with some not included. The table shows 60,000 to 85,000 clones, with about 70% occurring only once. Material for sequencing was PBMCs. These TCRs come from a male donor in good health and CMV-seropositive. The CDR3 runs from the conserved cysteine through the conserved F or W. A D gene is named only where the DNA matches it firmly. The size of a clone is reported for some rows only, either as once, few or many, or as a class for expanded clones.

d_gene | j_gene | v_gene | abundance | CDR3nt | CDR3aa
TRBD2 | TRBJ2-7 | TRBV9 | . | TGTGCCAGCAGCGTAGGACTAGCGGACTCAACCTACGAGCAGTACTTC | CASSVGLADSTYEQYF
TRBD2 | TRBJ2-7 | TRBV5-1 | . | TGCGCCAGCAGCTTGGCGGAACTAGCGGGAAAGGGGGAGCAGTACTTC | CASSLAELAGKGEQYF
TRBD1 | TRBJ1-1 | TRBV7-8 | . | TGTGCCAGCAGTCGACAGGGGGCACCCTCCACTGAAGCTTTCTTT | CASSRQGAPSTEAFF
. | TRBJ1-1 | TRBV6-1 | . | TGTGCCAGCAGTGGGGCGGTGGGAGGGCCTGAAGCTTTCTTT | CASSGAVGGPEAFF
. | TRBJ2-5 | TRBV11-2 | . | TGTGCCAGCAGCTTAGGACAGCGAGAGACCCAGTACTTC | CASSLGQRETQYF
. | TRBJ1-1 | TRBV7-9 | . | TGTGCCAGCAGCACCCCGGGGGGGAACACTGAAGCTTTCTTT | CASSTPGGNTEAFF
TRBD1 | TRBJ2-1 | TRBV7-9 | . | TGTGCCAGCAGCTTAGGAGACAGGGTAGGCAATGAGCAGTTCTTC | CASSLGDRVGNEQFF
TRBD2 | TRBJ2-3 | TRBV5-1 | . | TGCGCCAGCAGCTTGGCCCCACTAGGGGGACTAGCGGGGGGTACAGATACGCAGTATTTT | CASSLAPLGGLAGGTDTQYF
. | TRBJ2-1 | TRBV18 | . | TGTGCCAGCTCACCGCCAGGGAACAATGAGCAGTTCTTC | CASSPPGNNEQFF
. | TRBJ1-5 | TRBV2 | few | TGTGCCAGCAGGAAGGAGACAGGCAGCCATCAGCCCCAGCATTTT | CASRKETGSHQPQHF
TRBD2 | TRBJ2-5 | TRBV5-1 | . | TGCGCCAGCAGCTTGGCCTCAGCGGGAGGGCCTGGGGAGACCCAGTACTTC | CASSLASAGGPGETQYF
. | TRBJ2-3 | TRBV7-2 | once | TGTGCCAGCAGCTTAGATGGTACAGTCACAGATACGCAGTATTTT | CASSLDGTVTDTQYF
TRBD2 | TRBJ2-1 | TRBV4-1 | . | TGCGCCAGCAGCCGCGCCGGGACTAGCGGGAGCAATGAGCAGTTCTTC | CASSRAGTSGSNEQFF
. | TRBJ1-6 | TRBV25-1 | . | TGTGCCAGCACCGAATCCAGGGGCCCACCTTCACCCCTCCACTTT | CASTESRGPPSPLHF
. | TRBJ1-3 | TRBV19 | . | TGTGCCAGTTCGACCGGGACTGCAAACACCATATATTTT | CASSTGTANTIYF
. | TRBJ2-2 | TRBV19 | . | TGTGCCAGTCGCTTACGGGGGGCGAGCACCGGGGAGCTGTTTTTT | CASRLRGASTGELFF
TRBD2 | TRBJ2-3 | TRBV6-1 | . | TGTGCCATCAGTGAGGCTAGCGGGGGCACAGATACGCAGTATTTT | CAISEASGGTDTQYF
. | TRBJ2-1 | TRBV10-2 | . | TGCGCCACCCGCCGAATTAGCCGCAATGAGCAGTTCTTC | CATRRISRNEQFF
TRBD1 | TRBJ2-7 | TRBV4-2 | . | TGTGCCAGCAGCATGGGAGGACAGGGATTCTACGAGCAGTACTTC | CASSMGGQGFYEQYF
. | TRBJ2-1 | TRBV28 | . | TGTGCCAGCAAGGACAGCTACAATGAGCAGTTCTTC | CASKDSYNEQFF
TRBD1 | TRBJ1-1 | TRBV29-1 | . | TGCAGCGTTCGACAGGGACAGAACACTGAAGCTTTCTTT | CSVRQGQNTEAFF
. | TRBJ1-1 | TRBV7-9 | . | TGTGCCAGCAGCTTAATCGGGAGAAAGAACACTGAAGCTTTCTTT | CASSLIGRKNTEAFF
. | TRBJ1-5 | TRBV18 | . | TGTGCCAGCTCACTCACAGGGTCGGAGCCCCAGCATTTT | CASSLTGSEPQHF
TRBD2 | TRBJ2-3 | TRBV30 | . | TGTGCCTGGAGTGTACCAGCGGGGAGCACAGATACGCAGTATTTT | CAWSVPAGSTDTQYF
TRBD1 | TRBJ2-7 | TRBV5-1 | . | TGCGCCAGCAGCCCCGAGGGACAGCCAGCCTACGAGCAGTACTTC | CASSPEGQPAYEQYF
. | TRBJ1-1 | TRBV4-1 | . | TGCGCCAGCAGCCAAGAATGGGGCTGGACTGAAGCTTTCTTT | CASSQEWGWTEAFF
TRBD1 | TRBJ2-7 | TRBV4-2 | . | TGTGCCAGCAGCCACGACAGGGGCGAGCAGTACTTC | CASSHDRGEQYF
TRBD1 | TRBJ1-6 | TRBV6-1 | . | TGTGCCAGCAGCCCCCAGGGGGTCAATTCACCCCTCCACTTT | CASSPQGVNSPLHF
TRBD1 | TRBJ1-5 | TRBV6-6 | . | TGTGCCAGCAAAACAAGGGACAGGGTCTCCCCCCAGCATTTT | CASKTRDRVSPQHF
. | TRBJ2-1 | TRBV11-2 | . | TGTGCCAGCAGCTTAGCGATGACTCTTCCCTACAATGAGCAGTTCTTC | CASSLAMTLPYNEQFF
. | TRBJ1-2 | TRBV9 | . | TGTGCCAGCAGCGTAGGCGATGGCTACACCTTC | CASSVGDGYTF
. | TRBJ1-2 | TRBV19 | . | TGTGCCAGTAGTATAGCAACAGGGATTAACTATGGCTACACCTTC | CASSIATGINYGYTF
. | TRBJ1-2 | TRBV5-1 | . | TGCGCCAGCAGCGAGTTGGGCGCGAGTTATGGCTACACCTTC | CASSELGASYGYTF
TRBD2 | TRBJ2-1 | TRBV9 | once | TGTGCCAGCAGCGTAGAATTCCGGACTAGCGAAGGGGTAGATGAGCAGTTCTTC | CASSVEFRTSEGVDEQFF
. | TRBJ2-3 | TRBV10-1 | . | TGCGCCAGCAGTGCCGACAGGCTCACAGATACGCAGTATTTT | CASSADRLTDTQYF
TRBD1 | TRBJ2-5 | TRBV7-3 | . | TGTGCCAGCAGCAGGGCCGGGACAGGCGGAAGGGAGACCCAGTACTTC | CASSRAGTGGRETQYF
. | TRBJ2-2 | TRBV7-2 | . | TGTGCCAGCAGCTTCGGGACAACGAACACCGGGGAGCTGTTTTTT | CASSFGTTNTGELFF
TRBD1 | TRBJ2-3 | TRBV30 | . | TGTGCCGGAACAGGGGCGGCAGATACGCAGTATTTT | CAGTGAADTQYF
TRBD1 | TRBJ1-2 | TRBV7-8 | . | TGTGCCAGCAGCTCGTCGAGACAGGGGGCACACTATGGCTACACCTTC | CASSSSRQGAHYGYTF
. | TRBJ2-1 | TRBV7-2 | . | TGTGCCAGCAGCTTAGTGGGGGGCAATGAGCAGTTCTTC | CASSLVGGNEQFF
. | TRBJ2-1 | TRBV28 | . | TGTGCCAGCAGTCCACGTATAGCGGACAATGAGCAGTTCTTC | CASSPRIADNEQFF
. | TRBJ1-1 | TRBV27 | . | TGTGCCAGCTACAGGGAGAACACTGAAGCTTTCTTT | CASYRENTEAFF
TRBD1 | TRBJ2-7 | TRBV7-8 | . | TGTGCCAGCGGCAACCGGGACAGGGGACGCTACGAGCAGTACTTC | CASGNRDRGRYEQYF
TRBD2 | TRBJ2-7 | TRBV14 | . | TGTGCCAGCAGCCTCGGGACTAGCGGGGGGCTTTACGAGCAGTACTTC | CASSLGTSGGLYEQYF
TRBD1 | TRBJ1-3 | TRBV5-1 | . | TGCGCCAGCAGCTTGGTGGGACAGGGTTCCGGAAACACCATATATTTT | CASSLVGQGSGNTIYF
. | TRBJ1-4 | TRBV2 | . | TGTGCCAGCAGGGCAGATGCAACTAATGAAAAACTGTTTTTT | CASRADATNEKLFF
. | TRBJ2-2 | TRBV5-6 | . | TGTGCCAGCAGCCCAAGGACATTCACCGGGGAGCTGTTTTTT | CASSPRTFTGELFF
. | TRBJ2-7 | TRBV4-1 | . | TGCGCCAGCAGCCAGTTACAGCATTACGAGCAGTACTTC | CASSQLQHYEQYF
. | TRBJ2-7 | TRBV18 | . | TGTGCCAGCTCACCTGCAGGGATGACCTACGAGCAGTACTTC | CASSPAGMTYEQYF
TRBD1 | TRBJ1-4 | TRBV7-9 | . | TGTGCCAGCAGCCCTGGGACAGGAATTAATGAAAAACTGTTTTTT | CASSPGTGINEKLFF
TRBD1 | TRBJ1-6 | TRBV10-3 | . | TGTGCCATCAGGGGTGAGGCCGGGACAGATAATTCACCCCTCCACTTT | CAIRGEAGTDNSPLHF
TRBD1 | TRBJ1-1 | TRBV2 | . | TGTGCCAGTAGTAGGGGACAGGGGAACACTGAAGCTTTCTTT | CASSRGQGNTEAFF
TRBD2 | TRBJ2-1 | TRBV9 | . | TGTGCCAGCAGCGTAGGACTAGCGGGAGGGGGTGAGCAGTTCTTC | CASSVGLAGGGEQFF
. | TRBJ1-2 | TRBV11-1 | . | TGTGCCAGCAGCTTAGCTGGCCAGGGGATGTCTGGTGGCTACACCTTC | CASSLAGQGMSGGYTF
TRBD1 | TRBJ1-6 | TRBV6-5 | . | TGTGCCAGCAGTTACCAGACAGGGTTAAGGTCACCCCTCCACTTT | CASSYQTGLRSPLHF